The 15 T cell receptor beta chains presented below share a single source sample, sequenced in a study of cytomegalovirus exposure and HLA in healthy donors. The PCR had 60 Vbeta and 13 Jbeta primers. Profiled with immunoSEQ multiplex PCR; TCRdb holds only in-frame clones, not every one. Of about 150,000 clones in the sample, roughly 82% were seen once. What was sequenced was PBMCs. The source of these receptors is a woman between 45 and 65 years old in good health and CMV-seropositive.

The J gene is TRBJ2-7, the V gene TRBV5-1; 11 bases map to TRBD1. V trimming: 4 bases; J trimming: 2 bases; junction bases outside the gene matches: 2. Germline CDR1 reads SGHRS; CDR2 reads YFSETQ. The CDR3 sequence is 14 residues long. CDR3 in DNA: TGCGCCAGCAGCCCGGGACAGGGGGCCTACGAGCAGTACTTC. Translation: CASSPGQGAYEQYF.

The V gene is TRBV5-4, the J gene TRBJ2-1; the match to TRBD2 covers 11 bases. The germline V gene has CDR1 SGHNT and CDR2 YYREEE (reference sequence). V was pared by 4 bases and J by 4 bases, with 4 bases of the junction left unmatched. The CDR3 totals 15 residues. CDR3 amino acids: CASSMTSGVYNEQFF. DNA of the CDR3: TGTGCCAGCAGCATGACTAGCGGGGTTTACAATGAGCAGTTCTTC.

The chain carries TRBV27 and TRBJ1-5; the D gene is possibly TRBD1 (6 bases). The V gene lost 8 bases and the J gene lost 7 bases, with 18 bases spanning the gap. This CDR3 is 14 amino acids long. The germline CDR1 and CDR2 sequences are MNHEY and SMNVEV (reference sequence). In DNA form, the CDR3 reads TGTGCCAGCCAGCCTACAGGGAGTAGACAGCCCCAGCATTTT. Amino acid sequence: CASQPTGSRQPQHF.

For this clone: At one boundary the junction diverges from the germline segment, which might be a read error. CDR3 in amino acids: CSSSLGQAEAFF. The CDR3 nucleotides are TGTTCCAGCAGCTTAGGACAGGCTGAAGCTTTCTTT. V usage is TRBV7-9 and J usage is TRBJ1-1; 7 nucleotides align to TRBD1. The CDR3 sequence is 12 residues long. Per germline, CDR1 SEHNR and CDR2 FQNEAQ (reference sequence).

J is TRBJ1-2 and V is TRBV7-9; tentatively, D is TRBD1 (5 bases). This CDR3 region has 16 residues. The V gene lost 2 bases and the J gene lost 0 bases, with 13 bases spanning the gap. The germline V gene encodes CDR1 SEHNR and CDR2 FQNEAQ (reference sequence). The CDR3 spells CASSLLGRGTNYGYTF. The DNA for the CDR3 is TGTGCCAGCAGCTTATTAGGACGGGGGACTAACTATGGCTACACCTTC. Filled out from reference TRBV7-9 and TRBJ1-2, the complete variable domain reads DTGVSQNPRHKITKRGQNVTFRCDPISEHNRLYWYRQTLGQGPEFLTYFQNEAQLEKSRLLSDRFSAERPKGSFSTLEIQRTEQGDSAMYLCASSLLGRGTNYGYTFGSGTRLTVV.

The rearrangement uses TRBV29-1 and TRBJ1-5, with D perhaps matching TRBD1 (5 bases). The CDR3 is 14 amino acids. Trimming cost V 5 bases and J 0 bases, with 11 bases left between them. Germline CDR1 SQVTM, CDR2 ANQGSEA. The CDR3 coding sequence is TGCAGCGTTAAAGGGGCAGGTAGCAATCAGCCCCAGCATTTT. Translating it yields CSVKGAGSNQPQHF.

The rearrangement uses TRBV6-6 and TRBJ2-7, with TRBD2 identical over 12 bases. This CDR3 spans 14 amino acids. V was clipped by 5 bases and J by 5 bases; unmatched bases: 4. The V gene's germline CDR1 is MNHNY and CDR2 SVGAGI (reference sequence). The CDR3 spells CASSPRTSGDEQYF. CDR3 DNA sequence: TGTGCCAGCAGTCCCCGGACTAGCGGGGACGAGCAGTACTTC.

The chain is built from TRBV29-1 and TRBJ2-7; TRBD2 matches 11 bases. Germline CDR1 and CDR2: SQVTM and ANQGSEA. The CDR3 is made up of 16 amino acids. V lost 0 bases, J lost 5 bases, and 9 bases stayed unmatched. The DNA of the CDR3 is TGCAGCGTTGAAGAAGGGTATCCGGGACTAGCGGACGAGCAGTACTTC. The encoded protein is CSVEEGYPGLADEQYF.

This sequence joins TRBV7-6 and TRBJ2-1; the match to TRBD1 covers 9 bases. The germline gives CDR1 SGHVS, CDR2 FNYEAQ. The CDR3 length is 16 residues. After removal of 5 bases from V and 8 bases from J, the junction contained 13 bases not matched to a gene. CDR3 in amino acids: CASSRLPGQGRDEQFF. The DNA of the CDR3 is TGTGCCAGCAGCCGATTACCGGGACAGGGAAGGGATGAGCAGTTCTTC. Drawing the rest from reference TRBV7-6 and TRBJ2-1, the complete variable domain is GAGVSQSPRYKVTKRGQDVALRCDPISGHVSLYWYRQALGQGPEFLTYFNYEAQQDKSGLPNDRFSAERPEGSISTLTIQRTEQRDSAMYRCASSRLPGQGRDEQFFGPGTRLTVL.

In this sample, this clone turned up once. The chain employs TRBV6-6 and TRBJ2-7; TRBD1 aligns across 9 bases. The germline V gene encodes CDR1 MNHNY and CDR2 SVGAGI (reference sequence). The CDR3 consists of 16 residues. V shed 5 bases and J 0 bases; nucleotides not matched to a gene: 8. The CDR3 is CASSPGQGLSSYEQYF. The CDR3 DNA reads as TGTGCCAGCAGTCCGGGACAGGGCCTGAGCTCCTACGAGCAGTACTTC.

The chain links TRBV7-9 to TRBJ1-3; a weak D match, TRBD1 (5 bases). Trimming removed 5 bases from V and 1 base from J, with 21 bases in between. The length of the CDR3 is 18 residues. Germline values: CDR1 SEHNR, CDR2 FQNEAQ (reference sequence). The CDR3 region is CASSLGGGISPSGNTIYF. CDR3 bases: TGTGCCAGCAGCCTCGGCGGGGGGATCTCTCCTTCTGGAAACACCATATATTTT.

This chain uses TRBV7-9 with TRBJ2-2; 8 bases map to TRBD2. Germline lookup yields CDR1 SEHNR and CDR2 FQNEAQ (reference sequence). V lost 4 bases to trimming and J lost 8 bases; unmatched junction nucleotides: 6. The CDR3 totals 14 residues. CDR3: CASSSGTRMGELFF. In DNA, the CDR3 is TGTGCCAGCAGCTCCGGGACTAGAATGGGGGAGCTGTTTTTT.

The chain links TRBV5-1 to TRBJ1-4; no reliable D call. The CDR3 has 13 amino acids. CDR1 is SGHRS and CDR2 is YFSETQ in the germline V gene. The V gene lost 0 bases and the J gene lost 8 bases, with 8 bases spanning the gap. CDR3 DNA sequence: TGCGCCAGCAGCTTGGACCTATCCGAAAAACTGTTTTTT. Its protein product is CASSLDLSEKLFF.

This clone was picked up one time. CDR3 coding DNA: TGTGCCAGCAGCTCGTACAGGGTTGGCACCTACGAGCAGTACTTC. It yields the protein CASSSYRVGTYEQYF. The chain carries TRBV5-4 and TRBJ2-5; perhaps TRBD1 as D (6 bases). The last part of the DNA fits TRBJ2-7 better; the J call may be wrong. The CDR3 extends over 15 amino acids. Germline-derived CDR1 and CDR2 are SGHNT and YYREEE (reference sequence).

The chain links TRBV9 to TRBJ2-7; 7 bases line up with TRBD2. CDR1 and CDR2 (germline): SGDLS, YYNGEE. The CDR3 is 16 amino acids. After removal of 3 bases from V and 5 bases from J, the junction contained 14 bases not matched to a gene. CDR3: CASSGGVGAGSNEQYF. CDR3 coding DNA: TGTGCCAGCAGCGGTGGAGTAGGAGCGGGGTCAAACGAGCAGTACTTC.